This TCR beta chain was sequenced during a study of tumor-infiltrating lymphocytes in localized non-small cell lung cancer. About the study: Each patient gave resected tumor and non-adjacent uninvolved lung tissue. Study-wide results and limits: TCRbeta sequencing showed higher T cell infiltration in tumors than uninvolved lung. Available tissue quantity limited TCR sequencing to a patient subset. Different pieces of the same tissue went to different assays, confounding technical variation with intratumor heterogeneity.

Libraries were prepared by immunoSEQ multiplex PCR; TCRdb keeps only in-frame clonotypes and omits some of them. Of about 16,000 clones listed, roughly 80% are singletons. V was pared by 0 bases and J by 5 bases, with 5 bases of the junction left unmatched. This CDR3 has 15 residues. The germline CDR1 and CDR2 sequences are MNHEY and SMNVEV (reference sequence). With regard to this clone: What it binds is not known.

This clonotype was obtained from a human donor with non-small cell lung cancer. The V gene is TRBV27, the J gene TRBJ2-7, with TRBD2 matching 9 bases. Material: lung tumor tissue. The CDR3 bases are TGTGCCAGCAGTTTATCTGCGGGAGGGCGAAACGAGCAGTACTTC. This translates into CASSLSAGGRNEQYF.